This T cell receptor beta chain was captured in a study of cytomegalovirus exposure and HLA in healthy donors. PCR was performed using 60 Vbeta and 13 Jbeta primers. Using immunoSEQ multiplex PCR, the repertoire was profiled, and TCRdb retains in-frame clones only, with some absent. The table includes roughly 120,000 clones, 75% to 85% detected once. This receptor was obtained from a man aged 18 to 30 in good health and CMV-seronegative. The specimen sequenced was PBMCs.

The CDR3 spells CASSLRWQALSTNEQFF. The DNA for the CDR3 is TGTGCCAGCAGCTTAAGGTGGCAAGCGTTATCAACCAATGAGCAGTTCTTC. The gene calls are TRBV7-3 and TRBJ2-1; D unclear. Germline CDR1 is SGHTA and CDR2 is FQGTGA. Trimming removed 1 base at V and 6 bases at J, with 19 bases between. CDR3 length equals 17 residues.